A selection of T cell receptor beta chains follows, all from one sample in a study of blood T cell repertoires in COVID-19. Assay used: immunoSEQ multiplex PCR; TCRdb lists only in-frame clones, some missing. This table has around 290,000 clones, roughly 92% appearing once. Sequences were obtained from peripheral blood. Every receptor here comes from a woman younger than 45 with COVID-19, enrolled during active disease. The CDR3 runs from the conserved cysteine through the conserved F or W. The D gene is left open where the match is weak. Rows may omit the clone size; those that give it use once, few, many or a size class.

J gene | D gene | clone size | V gene | CDR3 protein | CDR3 DNA
TRBJ1-1 | . | . | TRBV7-3 | CASSLLGQGNTEAFF | TGTGCCAGCAGCTTATTAGGCCAGGGGAACACTGAAGCTTTCTTT
TRBJ2-6 | . | . | TRBV7-3 | CASSTGTSSGANVLTF | TGTGCCAGCAGCACAGGGACGTCCTCTGGGGCCAACGTCCTGACTTTC
TRBJ1-5 | . | . | TRBV3-1/TRBV3-2 | CASSQDHSNQPQHF | TGTGCCAGCAGCCAAGACCATAGCAATCAGCCCCAGCATTTT
TRBJ1-2 | TRBD1 | . | TRBV19 | CASSAPGQPPSYGYTF | TGTGCCAGTAGTGCGCCGGGACAGCCTCCGTCCTATGGCTACACCTTC
TRBJ1-4 | . | . | TRBV28 | CASIKLGGDEKLFF | TGTGCCAGCATTAAACTTGGGGGGGACGAAAAACTGTTTTTT
TRBJ1-5 | . | once | TRBV4-1 | CASSLGRDNQPQHF | TGCGCCAGCAGCCTCGGACGGGACAATCAGCCCCAGCATTTT
TRBJ1-5 | TRBD1 | . | TRBV19 | CASSRGQGGNQPQHF | TGTGCCAGTAGTAGAGGACAGGGTGGCAATCAGCCCCAGCATTTT
TRBJ1-2 | . | . | TRBV7-9 | CASSPTFGGAGYTF | TGTGCCAGCAGCCCTACTTTCGGCGGTGCCGGCTACACCTTC
TRBJ1-5 | TRBD1 | . | TRBV4-1 | CASSQMDRDNQPQHF | TGCGCCAGCAGCCAGATGGACAGGGACAATCAGCCCCAGCATTTT
TRBJ1-2 | . | . | TRBV5-1 | CASSLLQGTGYGYTF | TGCGCCAGCAGCTTGCTTCAGGGTACTGGATATGGCTACACCTTC
TRBJ1-1 | . | . | TRBV11-2 | CASSPIGSDTEAFF | TGTGCCAGCAGCCCGATCGGGTCGGACACTGAAGCTTTCTTT
TRBJ2-1 | . | . | TRBV15 | CATSRDPSGAYNEQFF | TGTGCCACCAGCAGAGATCCCAGCGGAGCATACAATGAGCAGTTCTTC
TRBJ1-2 | . | . | TRBV30 | CAWSQGLVGYTF | TGTGCCTGGAGTCAGGGTCTTGTTGGCTACACCTTC
TRBJ2-6 | TRBD1 | . | TRBV28 | CASSNQGAGANVLTF | TGTGCCAGCAGTAACCAGGGGGCTGGGGCCAACGTCCTGACTTTC
TRBJ2-1 | . | . | TRBV7-2 | CASSLARSGSEQFF | TGTGCCAGCAGCTTAGCGAGGTCTGGTAGTGAGCAGTTCTTC
TRBJ1-4 | TRBD1 | once | TRBV5-4 | CASSLAGTANEKLFF | TGTGCCAGCAGCTTGGCCGGGACAGCGAATGAAAAACTGTTTTTT
TRBJ2-3 | . | few | TRBV21-1 | CASSIGPRGRLLTDTQYF | TGTGCCAGCAGCATCGGCCCGCGGGGGCGTCTTTTGACAGATACGCAGTATTTT
TRBJ1-4 | . | . | TRBV2 | CAGTQGRDEKLFF | TGTGCCGGTACTCAGGGGCGGGATGAAAAACTGTTTTTT
TRBJ2-1 | TRBD2 | once | TRBV24-1 | CATSEVTSGTNEQFF | TGTGCCACCAGTGAAGTGACTAGCGGGACGAATGAGCAGTTCTTC
TRBJ1-4 | TRBD1 | . | TRBV19 | CASSSPGTVFEKLFF | TGTGCCAGTAGTAGTCCCGGGACAGTGTTTGAAAAACTGTTTTTT
TRBJ1-2 | TRBD1 | . | TRBV19 | CASSTGTGNYGYTF | TGTGCCAGTAGTACCGGGACAGGAAACTATGGCTACACCTTC
TRBJ2-7 | . | . | TRBV9 | CASSVDSGVGRQYF | TGTGCCAGCAGCGTAGACTCGGGGGTCGGACGGCAGTACTTC
TRBJ2-5 | . | . | TRBV19 | CASSIGQWDHKYF | TGTGCCAGTAGTATTGGACAGTGGGACCACAAGTACTTC
TRBJ1-3 | . | . | TRBV19 | CASSISGAPTGGNTIYF | TGTGCCAGTAGTATTAGCGGGGCACCGACCGGTGGAAACACCATATATTTT
TRBJ2-1 | . | . | TRBV7-8 | CASSLPPLTGEQFF | TGTGCCAGCAGCTTACCCCCATTAACAGGTGAGCAGTTCTTC
TRBJ2-5 | TRBD2 | . | TRBV7-2 | CASSLGPSGQETQYF | TGTGCCAGCAGCTTAGGGCCTAGCGGACAAGAGACCCAGTACTTC
TRBJ1-1 | . | . | TRBV3-1/TRBV3-2 | CASSQDRGAEAFF | TGTGCCAGCAGCCAAGATCGTGGGGCAGAAGCTTTCTTT
TRBJ1-2 | TRBD1 | few | TRBV14 | CASSHKDRGLAYGYTF | TGTGCCAGCAGCCACAAAGACAGGGGGCTTGCCTATGGCTACACCTTC
TRBJ1-2 | . | . | TRBV7-9 | CASSPTGSNYGYTF | TGTGCCAGCAGCCCTACAGGGTCTAACTATGGCTACACCTTC